This is a list of T cell receptor beta chains from one sample in a study of T cell responses to AZD1222 COVID-19 vaccine. Using immunoSEQ multiplex PCR, the repertoire was profiled, and TCRdb retains in-frame clones only, with some absent. The sample lists around 140,000 clones, approximately 91% occurring once. The sequenced sample was peripheral blood, obtained 28 days after the second AZD1222 dose. All receptors come from an adult who received the AZD1222 COVID-19 vaccine. Both conserved end residues are part of each CDR3. D genes are given only for firm matches. Clone size is stated in some rows and not others, as once, few, many or a class when expanded.

v_gene,j_gene,d_gene,abundance,CDR3nt,CDR3aa
TRBV9,TRBJ1-2,-,once,TGTGCCAGCAGCGTAGACCCGGTGTCTGTCTATGGCTACACCTTC,CASSVDPVSVYGYTF
TRBV13,TRBJ2-5,-,-,TGTGCCAGCAGCGTAGGGTATAGGGAGACCCAGTACTTC,CASSVGYRETQYF
TRBV19,TRBJ1-2,-,-,TGTGCCAGTAGTGATCGGGGGGGCTACACCTTC,CASSDRGGYTF
TRBV2,TRBJ2-1,-,-,TGTGCCAGCCGACCGGGACTTTTCAATGAGCAGTTCTTC,CASRPGLFNEQFF
TRBV3-1/TRBV3-2,TRBJ1-4,TRBD1,once,TGTGCCAGCAGCCTCCGGGACAGGGCAAAACTGTTTTTT,CASSLRDRAKLFF
TRBV25-1,TRBJ1-1,-,-,TGTGCCAGCAGTGAATTGGGGAGGTATGCAGGGCCCGGAAAAGCTTTCTTT,CASSELGRYAGPGKAFF
TRBV7-2,TRBJ2-7,-,-,TGTGCCAGCAGCGATCCCTTCTCCTACGAGCAGTACTTC,CASSDPFSYEQYF
TRBV11-2,TRBJ1-2,-,-,TGTGCCAGCAGCTTAGAGGCTAACTATGGCTACACCTTC,CASSLEANYGYTF
TRBV11-3,TRBJ1-3,-,-,TGTGCCAGCAGCCCTAGCCTTACAGGGAGTACTGGAAACACCATATATTTT,CASSPSLTGSTGNTIYF
TRBV5-1,TRBJ1-6,-,-,TGCGCCAGCAGCCCGGAGGTCTCCTATAATTCACCCCTCCACTTT,CASSPEVSYNSPLHF
TRBV10-3,TRBJ2-7,-,-,TGTGCCATCAGCCCTCACCCAAACCGCTACGAGCAGTACTTC,CAISPHPNRYEQYF
TRBV11-2,TRBJ1-3,-,-,TGTGCCAGCAGCGCAGGTCTCTCTGGAAACACCATATATTTT,CASSAGLSGNTIYF
TRBV9,TRBJ2-3,-,-,TGTGCCAGCCTGAGGAACCTTCGCACAGATACGCAGTATTTT,CASLRNLRTDTQYF
TRBV7-9,TRBJ1-2,TRBD1,-,TGTGCCAGCAGCCATATGGGACAGGATCTTCGCTCCAGTGGCTACACCTTC,CASSHMGQDLRSSGYTF
TRBV24-1,TRBJ2-2,TRBD2,-,TGTGCCACCAGTGACTGGGGGGGCACCGGGGAGCTGTTTTTT,CATSDWGGTGELFF
TRBV5-4,TRBJ1-1,-,-,TGTGCCAGCAGCTTGATGGGGTGGACCTCGAACACTGAAGCTTTCTTT,CASSLMGWTSNTEAFF
TRBV30,TRBJ2-2,-,-,TGTGCCTGGAGTGTACGGGGGACAGAAAGGCTGTTTTTT,CAWSVRGTERLFF
TRBV20-1,TRBJ2-3,-,-,TGCAGTGCTAGTGGTCCCAGGGGCGCATCAGATACGCAGTATTTT,CSASGPRGASDTQYF
TRBV29-1,TRBJ1-2,-,-,TGCAGCGTTGAGACAGATAACCTTAACTATGGCTACACCTTC,CSVETDNLNYGYTF
TRBV2,TRBJ1-4,-,-,TGTGCCAGCAGTCGTCGTAGACAGACGAATGAAAAACTGTTTTTT,CASSRRRQTNEKLFF
TRBV7-8,TRBJ1-1,TRBD1,once,TGTGCCAGCAGCCGGACAGGGACGAACACTGAAGCTTTCTTT,CASSRTGTNTEAFF
TRBV4-1,TRBJ1-5,-,-,TGCGCCAGCAGCCAAGCCGACAACGGCAATCAGCCCCAGCATTTT,CASSQADNGNQPQHF
TRBV6-5,TRBJ2-7,-,-,TGTGCCAGCAGTTACCAGGGAGGCGAGCAGTACTTC,CASSYQGGEQYF
TRBV5-6,TRBJ2-7,-,-,TGTGCCAGCAGCACCGCGACTGGAAACTACGAGCAGTACTTC,CASSTATGNYEQYF
TRBV29-1,TRBJ2-1,-,-,TGCAGCGTTTATTTAGGCAATGAGCAGTTCTTC,CSVYLGNEQFF
TRBV10-3,TRBJ1-2,-,-,TGTGCCATCAGTGAGACTGGGACCTCCTATGGCTACACCTTC,CAISETGTSYGYTF
TRBV19,TRBJ1-3,-,-,TGTGCCAGTAGGAGCCCGGGTAGCTTCTCTGGAAACACCATATATTTT,CASRSPGSFSGNTIYF
TRBV10-3,TRBJ1-2,-,-,TGTGCCATCAGTGAGTCTGGGGCGAATGGCTACACCTTC,CAISESGANGYTF
TRBV6-5,TRBJ1-5,TRBD1,-,TGTGCCAGCGAATATGGACAGGGCAATCAGCCCCAGCATTTT,CASEYGQGNQPQHF
TRBV6-5,TRBJ2-4,-,once,TGTGCCAGCAGTTACGGTCTAGCGTTAGCCAAAAACATTCAGTACTTC,CASSYGLALAKNIQYF
TRBV5-5,TRBJ2-4,-,-,TGTGCCAGCAGCTGGAGCGCAGGGGCCCCTGGACGTTTTCAGTACTTC,CASSWSAGAPGRFQYF
TRBV19,TRBJ1-5,-,-,TGTGCCAGTAGTATACAGCCCAGCAATCAGCCCCAGCATTTT,CASSIQPSNQPQHF
TRBV15,TRBJ1-5,-,-,TGTGCCACCAGCAGAGATAATATCGACAGGTCAGGGAATCAGCCCCAGCATTTT,CATSRDNIDRSGNQPQHF
TRBV27,TRBJ1-1,-,-,TGTGCCAGCAGTTTATTGGCAGGGGACACTGAAGCTTTCTTT,CASSLLAGDTEAFF
TRBV28,TRBJ1-2,TRBD1,-,TGTGCCAGCAGTTCGGGACAGGGTGATGGCTACACCTTC,CASSSGQGDGYTF
TRBV10-3,TRBJ1-2,TRBD1,-,TGTGCCATCAGCTCGGGACAGAACTATGGCTACACCTTC,CAISSGQNYGYTF
TRBV27,TRBJ1-1,-,-,TGTGCCACCTCAGCCAAATGGTACCACCATGGTTTCTTT,CATSAKWYHHGFF
TRBV28,TRBJ1-4,-,-,TGTGCCAGCAGTTTATGGCGGGGGCATTGGAATGAAAAACTGTTTTTT,CASSLWRGHWNEKLFF
TRBV4-2,TRBJ2-5,TRBD1,-,TGTGCCAGCAGCCAGGGACAGGGAGAGACCCAGTACTTC,CASSQGQGETQYF
TRBV29-1,TRBJ2-1,TRBD2,-,TGCAGCGGATTGGGACTAGCGGGAGCCGGTTGGGGGGAGCAGTTCTTC,CSGLGLAGAGWGEQFF
TRBV4-1,TRBJ2-6,-,-,TGCGCCAGCAGCCGCCCACCTCGGGACCCTTCCTCTGGGGCCAACGTCCTGACTTTC,CASSRPPRDPSSGANVLTF
TRBV30,TRBJ1-1,-,-,TGTGCCTGGAGGGCTAAGGGATTCAGTGGTCCTGAAGCTTTCTTT,CAWRAKGFSGPEAFF
TRBV18,TRBJ1-1,-,-,TGTGCCAGCTCATCCCAGGGGAACACTGAAGCTTTCTTT,CASSSQGNTEAFF
TRBV4-1,TRBJ2-1,TRBD2,-,TGCGCCAGCAGCAACTTAGCGGGAGGTCTGACGCAGTTCTTC,CASSNLAGGLTQFF
TRBV24-1,TRBJ1-5,-,once,TGTGCCACCAGTGAACATGTAAATCAGCCCCAGCATTTT,CATSEHVNQPQHF
TRBV5-4,TRBJ2-3,-,-,TGTGCCAGCAGCTTAAACGCGCTTCTTAGCACAGATACGCAGTATTTT,CASSLNALLSTDTQYF
TRBV12-3/TRBV12-4,TRBJ2-1,-,-,TGTGCCAGCACCCGGACGGATTACAATGAGCAGTTCTTC,CASTRTDYNEQFF
TRBV2,TRBJ2-7,-,-,TGTGCCAGCAGTGATAAGGTCCTCTCCTACGAGCAGTACTTC,CASSDKVLSYEQYF
TRBV7-3,TRBJ2-2,-,-,TGTGCCAGCAGCTTATACGCGGGATCGAACACCGGGGAGCTGTTTTTT,CASSLYAGSNTGELFF
TRBV10-3,TRBJ2-7,-,-,TGTGCCATCAAGACCTCAGGCTACGAGCAGTACTTC,CAIKTSGYEQYF
TRBV4-1,TRBJ1-3,-,-,TGCGCCAGCAGCCAAGCGACAGCCCGAAACACCATATATTTT,CASSQATARNTIYF
TRBV12-3/TRBV12-4,TRBJ1-2,TRBD1,-,TGTGCCAGCAGTGGGACAGGGATAGGCTACACCTTC,CASSGTGIGYTF
TRBV6-1,TRBJ2-7,-,once,TGTGCCAGCAGTGAAACTACACCCCTGACGGCCCCTGAGCAGTACTTC,CASSETTPLTAPEQYF
TRBV3-1/TRBV3-2,TRBJ2-1,-,-,TGTGCCAGCAGCCAAGGTCGGGCCCGCGCCTTCTTC,CASSQGRARAFF
TRBV7-3,TRBJ2-1,TRBD1,-,TGTGCCAGCAGCTTAGCAGGGACAGGGTATAATGGTGAGCAGTTCTTC,CASSLAGTGYNGEQFF
TRBV15,TRBJ1-1,-,once,TGTGCCACCAGCAGAGATGAGGGAAGAGCTTTCTTT,CATSRDEGRAFF
TRBV5-1,TRBJ2-7,TRBD2,once,TGCGCCAGCAGCTTGACGACTAGCGGTATCCCCCCCTACGAGCAGTACTTC,CASSLTTSGIPPYEQYF